This T cell receptor beta chain comes out of a study of PD-L1 blockade in urothelial cancer. Profiled with immunoSEQ multiplex PCR; TCRdb holds only in-frame clones, not every one. The sample contains under 35,000 clones, around nine tenths of which appear only once. V was pared by 3 bases and J by 9 bases, with 14 bases between. CDR1 is WSHSY, CDR2 SAAADI, per germline. The CDR3 extends over 13 amino acids. The chain is built from TRBV10-2 and TRBJ2-5; perhaps TRBD1 as D (5 bases). The TCR sequence derives from a man aged 45 to 65 with urothelial cancer. Sequencing was performed on PBMCs, taken around atezolizumab (anti-PD-L1) treatment. CDR3 DNA sequence: TGCGCCAGCAGTGATCGACAGCCCTTGTCCCAGTACTTC. This translates into CASSDRQPLSQYF.